A selection of T cell receptor beta chains follows, all from one sample in a study of tumor and adjacent non-tumor tissue in lung cancer. TCRdb redid the calling of the multiplex PCR reads with MiXCR, one entry per CDR3 protein. The sample holds approximately 62,000 distinct CDR3 sequences, about 63% seen once. Sequenced input: distant non-tumor lung tissue. Receptor source: a man aged 65 to 85 with non-small cell lung cancer. CDR3s include the opening cysteine and the closing phenylalanine or tryptophan. Fields, in order: CDR3 length, D gene, V gene, clone size, J gene, CDR3 protein, CDR3 DNA. The D gene is left open where the match is weak. Size tells how often a clone was seen (once, few, many) or the class of an expanded clone, and some rows leave it out.

CDR3 length: 14
D gene: NA
V gene: TRBV11-2
clone size: few
J gene: TRBJ2-3
CDR3 protein: CTSSLDYGGDAQYF
CDR3 DNA: TGTACCAGCAGCTTAGATTATGGTGGGGATGCGCAGTATTTT

CDR3 length: 15
D gene: NA
V gene: TRBV29-1
clone size: NA
J gene: TRBJ2-2
CDR3 protein: CSVNPGLENTGEQFF
CDR3 DNA: TGCAGCGTCAATCCGGGACTTGAAAACACCGGGGAGCAGTTTTTT

CDR3 length: 14
D gene: TRBD1
V gene: TRBV11-1
clone size: NA
J gene: TRBJ2-1
CDR3 protein: CASSPRTGVDEHPF
CDR3 DNA: TGTGCCAGCAGCCCCCGGACAGGGGTGGATGAGCACCCCTTC

CDR3 length: 16
D gene: NA
V gene: TRBV7-8
clone size: NA
J gene: TRBJ2-7
CDR3 protein: CASSLALDRESYEQYF
CDR3 DNA: TGTGCCAGCAGCTTAGCGCTGGACAGAGAGTCCTACGAGCAGTACTTC

CDR3 length: 13
D gene: NA
V gene: TRBV30
clone size: few
J gene: TRBJ2-7
CDR3 protein: CAWSPGQPYEQYF
CDR3 DNA: TGTGCCTGGAGTCCCGGGCAGCCCTACGAGCAGTACTTC

CDR3 length: 15
D gene: NA
V gene: TRBV5-1
clone size: few
J gene: TRBJ2-7
CDR3 protein: CASSSDRGGPYEQYF
CDR3 DNA: TGCGCCAGCAGCTCTGACAGGGGAGGGCCCTACGAGCAGTACTTC

CDR3 length: 14
D gene: NA
V gene: TRBV6-5
clone size: few
J gene: TRBJ2-7
CDR3 protein: CASSIHRDNTSQYF
CDR3 DNA: TGTGCCAGCAGTATACATAGGGACAACACATCGCAGTACTTC

CDR3 length: 14
D gene: NA
V gene: TRBV7-9
clone size: few
J gene: TRBJ2-7
CDR3 protein: CASSLPDCSYKQYF
CDR3 DNA: TGTGCCAGCAGCTTACCCGACTGCTCCTACAAGCAGTACTTC

CDR3 length: 14
D gene: NA
V gene: TRBV5-4
clone size: NA
J gene: TRBJ2-2
CDR3 protein: CASFSATQSGELFF
CDR3 DNA: TGTGCCAGCTTCTCAGCCACCCAGTCCGGGGAGCTGTTTTTT

CDR3 length: 14
D gene: TRBD2
V gene: TRBV7-9
clone size: NA
J gene: TRBJ2-3
CDR3 protein: CTGSHLAGTDTQYF
CDR3 DNA: TGTACTGGCAGCCACCTAGCGGGCACAGATACGCAGTATTTT

CDR3 length: 14
D gene: NA
V gene: TRBV5-6
clone size: NA
J gene: TRBJ2-1
CDR3 protein: CASSLRQTYNEQFF
CDR3 DNA: TGTGCCAGCAGCTTGAGACAGACCTACAATGAGCAGTTCTTC

CDR3 length: 14
D gene: NA
V gene: TRBV29-1
clone size: once
J gene: TRBJ2-3
CDR3 protein: CSVEVPGNIDTQYF
CDR3 DNA: TGCAGCGTTGAAGTGCCGGGGAACATAGATACGCAGTATTTT

CDR3 length: 13
D gene: NA
V gene: TRBV11-2
clone size: NA
J gene: TRBJ2-1
CDR3 protein: CASSLRTANEQFF
CDR3 DNA: TGTGCCAGCAGCTTAAGGACTGCCAATGAACAGTTCTTC

CDR3 length: 15
D gene: NA
V gene: TRBV5-1
clone size: once
J gene: TRBJ2-6
CDR3 protein: CAISMAGAGANVLTF
CDR3 DNA: TGCGCCATCAGCATGGCCGGGGCTGGGGCCAACGTCCTGACTTTC

CDR3 length: 16
D gene: TRBD2
V gene: TRBV24-1
clone size: few
J gene: TRBJ2-2
CDR3 protein: CATSDVHSGSAGELFF
CDR3 DNA: TGTGCCACCAGTGATGTACATAGCGGGAGTGCCGGGGAGCTGTTTTTT

CDR3 length: 14
D gene: TRBD1
V gene: TRBV5-4
clone size: NA
J gene: TRBJ2-1
CDR3 protein: CASSSDRALDERFF
CDR3 DNA: TGTGCCAGCAGCTCCGACAGGGCCTTGGATGAGCGGTTCTTC

CDR3 length: 18
D gene: NA
V gene: TRBV11-2
clone size: once
J gene: TRBJ1-3
CDR3 protein: CANSLQAGNALSGNTIYF
CDR3 DNA: TGTGCCAACAGCTTACAAGCAGGGAATGCCCTCTCCGGAAACACCATATATTTT

CDR3 length: 14
D gene: NA
V gene: TRBV11-2
clone size: NA
J gene: TRBJ2-7
CDR3 protein: CHNSLGDRNYEQYF
CDR3 DNA: TGTCACAACAGCTTAGGAGACAGAAACTACGAGCAGTACTTC

CDR3 length: 14
D gene: NA
V gene: TRBV3-1
clone size: NA
J gene: TRBJ1-2
CDR3 protein: CASSQVWGIEGYTF
CDR3 DNA: TGTGCCAGCAGCCAAGTATGGGGAATAGAGGGCTACACCTTC

CDR3 length: 14
D gene: TRBD1
V gene: TRBV6-5
clone size: many
J gene: TRBJ1-6
CDR3 protein: CASSGTGDASPLHF
CDR3 DNA: TGTGCCAGCAGTGGGACAGGGGACGCTTCACCCCTCCACTTT

CDR3 length: 15
D gene: TRBD2
V gene: TRBV14
clone size: NA
J gene: TRBJ2-2
CDR3 protein: CASSRGLGRAGELFF
CDR3 DNA: TGTGCCAGCAGCCGAGGACTAGGAAGGGCCGGGGAGCTGTTTTTT

CDR3 length: 15
D gene: NA
V gene: TRBV20-1
clone size: few
J gene: TRBJ2-1
CDR3 protein: CSARAGVSSYSEQFF
CDR3 DNA: TGCAGTGCGAGAGCAGGGGTTAGCTCCTACAGTGAGCAGTTCTTC

CDR3 length: 11
D gene: TRBD1
V gene: TRBV28
clone size: once
J gene: TRBJ2-7
CDR3 protein: CANTGAYEQYF
CDR3 DNA: TGTGCCAATACAGGGGCCTACGAGCAGTACTTC

CDR3 length: 14
D gene: NA
V gene: TRBV20-1
clone size: many
J gene: TRBJ1-2
CDR3 protein: CSAPNRHELYGYTF
CDR3 DNA: TGCAGTGCACCGAACAGACACGAACTTTATGGCTACACCTTC

CDR3 length: 15
D gene: NA
V gene: TRBV29-1
clone size: few
J gene: TRBJ2-7
CDR3 protein: CSVEDRQGSLYGQYF
CDR3 DNA: TGCAGCGTTGAAGATCGCCAGGGATCGCTGTACGGGCAGTACTTC

CDR3 length: 13
D gene: NA
V gene: TRBV7-9
clone size: few
J gene: TRBJ1-6
CDR3 protein: CASSLDNRSPLHF
CDR3 DNA: TGTGCCAGCAGCTTAGACAATAGGTCACCCCTCCACTTT

CDR3 length: 17
D gene: TRBD2
V gene: TRBV10-2
clone size: NA
J gene: TRBJ2-2
CDR3 protein: CASSKTSGGSKTRELFF
CDR3 DNA: TGCGCCAGCAGCAAAACTAGCGGGGGGTCGAAGACCAGGGAGCTGTTTTTT

CDR3 length: 12
D gene: NA
V gene: TRBV30
clone size: NA
J gene: TRBJ1-2
CDR3 protein: CAWRLGGGSYTF
CDR3 DNA: TGTGCCTGGAGATTGGGCGGGGGTTCCTACACCTTC

CDR3 length: 17
D gene: TRBD1
V gene: TRBV7-9
clone size: once
J gene: TRBJ2-7
CDR3 protein: CASSPDPLKTGHYEQYF
CDR3 DNA: TGTGCCAGCAGCCCCGACCCTCTGAAGACAGGGCACTACGAGCAGTACTTC

CDR3 length: 15
D gene: NA
V gene: TRBV4-1
clone size: NA
J gene: TRBJ1-3
CDR3 protein: CTSRQDPGTGNTIYF
CDR3 DNA: TGCACCAGCAGGCAAGACCCAGGGACTGGAAACACCATATATTTT

CDR3 length: 16
D gene: TRBD2
V gene: TRBV29-1
clone size: NA
J gene: TRBJ2-5
CDR3 protein: CSVGGRLAGGLDTRYF
CDR3 DNA: TGCAGCGTTGGGGGCCGACTAGCGGGGGGATTGGATACCCGGTACTTC

CDR3 length: 13
D gene: TRBD1
V gene: TRBV6-5
clone size: many
J gene: TRBJ2-1
CDR3 protein: CATWDRIYNEQFF
CDR3 DNA: TGTGCCACCTGGGACAGGATTTACAATGAGCAGTTCTTC

CDR3 length: 10
D gene: NA
V gene: TRBV2
clone size: NA
J gene: TRBJ1-2
CDR3 protein: CASREDGYAF
CDR3 DNA: TGTGCCAGCAGGGAGGATGGCTACGCCTTC

CDR3 length: 17
D gene: TRBD1
V gene: TRBV4-1
clone size: many
J gene: TRBJ2-3
CDR3 protein: CASSQERTGFFTDTQYF
CDR3 DNA: TGCGCCAGCAGCCAAGAACGGACAGGGTTCTTCACAGATACGCAGTATTTT

CDR3 length: 16
D gene: NA
V gene: TRBV24-1
clone size: NA
J gene: TRBJ2-6
CDR3 protein: CATSDGHYSGANVLTF
CDR3 DNA: TGTGCCACCAGTGATGGACACTACTCTGGGGCCAACGTCCTGACTTTC

CDR3 length: 16
D gene: NA
V gene: TRBV6-5
clone size: NA
J gene: TRBJ2-1
CDR3 protein: CVSRPPVGGSSSEQFF
CDR3 DNA: TGTGTCAGCAGACCCCCCGTAGGGGGGAGCTCTAGTGAGCAGTTCTTC

CDR3 length: 12
D gene: NA
V gene: TRBV11-3
clone size: NA
J gene: TRBJ2-3
CDR3 protein: CVSSWHGDTQYF
CDR3 DNA: TGTGTCAGCAGCTGGCATGGAGATACGCAGTATTTT

CDR3 length: 15
D gene: TRBD1
V gene: TRBV12-3/TRBV12-4
clone size: NA
J gene: TRBJ2-3
CDR3 protein: CASTRQGNPGGTQYF
CDR3 DNA: TGTGCCAGCACTCGACAGGGAAATCCTGGAGGTACGCAGTATTTT

CDR3 length: 15
D gene: NA
V gene: TRBV14
clone size: NA
J gene: TRBJ2-5
CDR3 protein: CASSHFRGGRETQYF
CDR3 DNA: TGTGCCAGCAGCCACTTCAGGGGAGGGCGAGAGACCCAGTACTTC

CDR3 length: 14
D gene: NA
V gene: TRBV6-1
clone size: NA
J gene: TRBJ1-1
CDR3 protein: CTSRDRRAGFEAFF
CDR3 DNA: TGTACCAGCAGGGACCGGCGGGCAGGGTTCGAAGCTTTCTTT

CDR3 length: 14
D gene: NA
V gene: TRBV6-1
clone size: many
J gene: TRBJ2-7
CDR3 protein: CASNRQASSYEQYF
CDR3 DNA: TGTGCCAGCAACCGCCAGGCCTCTTCCTACGAGCAGTACTTC

CDR3 length: 12
D gene: NA
V gene: TRBV7-9
clone size: NA
J gene: TRBJ2-7
CDR3 protein: CTSSPRLGEQYF
CDR3 DNA: TGTACCAGCAGCCCCCGCCTTGGTGAGCAGTACTTC

CDR3 length: 13
D gene: NA
V gene: TRBV20-1
clone size: once
J gene: TRBJ2-7
CDR3 protein: CRTGASSSYEQYF
CDR3 DNA: TGCAGGACCGGGGCGTCAAGCTCCTACGAGCAGTACTTC

CDR3 length: 14
D gene: NA
V gene: TRBV4-1
clone size: NA
J gene: TRBJ2-7
CDR3 protein: CTSSPPGKGYEQYF
CDR3 DNA: TGCACCAGCAGCCCCCCAGGGAAAGGCTATGAGCAGTACTTC

CDR3 length: 17
D gene: NA
V gene: TRBV4-1
clone size: NA
J gene: TRBJ1-5
CDR3 protein: CASSHPGTTQGNQPQHF
CDR3 DNA: TGCGCCAGCAGCCACCCCGGGACAACACAAGGCAATCAGCCCCAGCATTTT

CDR3 length: 16
D gene: NA
V gene: TRBV6-1
clone size: few
J gene: TRBJ2-6
CDR3 protein: CASSDEDNSGTNVLTF
CDR3 DNA: TGTGCCAGCAGTGACGAGGACAACTCTGGGACCAACGTCCTGACTTTC

CDR3 length: 14
D gene: NA
V gene: TRBV11-2
clone size: NA
J gene: TRBJ2-7
CDR3 protein: CAGSLRDRNYEQYF
CDR3 DNA: TGCGCCGGCAGCTTAAGAGACAGAAACTACGAGCAGTATTTC

CDR3 length: 19
D gene: NA
V gene: TRBV4-1
clone size: many
J gene: TRBJ2-3
CDR3 protein: CASSQPSLRGGDRTDTQYF
CDR3 DNA: TGCGCCAGCAGCCAACCATCTCTAAGGGGGGGCGACCGCACAGATACGCAGTATTTT